Included here is one TCR beta chain sequence, with context. This specimen belongs to a study of blood T cell repertoires in COVID-19. Germline CDR1 is SEHNR and CDR2 is FQNEAQ (reference sequence). CDR3 length: 13 amino acids. Trimming shortened V by 5 bases and J by 4 bases, and 12 bases separated the two germline ends. In the original analysis: From reference gene primer amplification, estimates of nucleated cell counts were derived. Repertoires were generated with immunoSEQ multiplex PCR, while TCRdb's copy carries only in-frame clones and drops some. That table gives V, J and clone size, and the DNA gave D and trimming. The sample holds about 180,000 clones, around four fifths seen once.

The material sequenced was peripheral blood. The clonotype was recovered from a man between 65 and 85 years old with active or convalescent COVID-19. The gene calls are TRBV7-9 and TRBJ2-7; tentative D call: TRBD1 (5 bases). CDR3 residues: CASSPDTPYEQYF. The CDR3 nucleotides read TGTGCCAGCAGCCCGGACACACCTTACGAGCAGTACTTC.